A selection of T cell receptor beta chains follows, all from one sample in a study of OX40 agonist ivuxolimab in advanced cancers. TCRdb's copy holds only in-frame clones and misses some; the assay was immunoSEQ multiplex PCR. The profile shows around 70,000 clones, roughly 86% of them singletons. Sample: CD4+ or CD8+ T cells sorted from blood, taken in a trial of the OX40 agonist ivuxolimab. The receptor set was obtained from an adult with an advanced solid tumor such as melanoma, head and neck, liver or kidney cancer. Each CDR3 is given with its conserved first and last residue. The order of the fields is D gene, V gene, clone size, J gene, CDR3 DNA, CDR3 protein. D genes are given only for firm matches. A clone size is listed for some rows: how often the clone was seen (once, few, many), or a class if it is expanded.

d_call: -
v_call: TRBV28
clone_size: once
j_call: TRBJ2-3
cdr3_nt: TGTGCCAGCAGTTCGCCAGCGTATAGCACAGATACGCAGTATTTT
cdr3_aa: CASSSPAYSTDTQYF

d_call: TRBD2
v_call: TRBV4-2
clone_size: once
j_call: TRBJ2-7
cdr3_nt: TGTGCCAGCAGCCAGAGCGGGAGCCACTACGAGCAGTACTTC
cdr3_aa: CASSQSGSHYEQYF

d_call: TRBD1
v_call: TRBV19
clone_size: -
j_call: TRBJ1-6
cdr3_nt: TGTGCCAGTAGTACCGGACAGGCGAATTCACCCCTCCACTTT
cdr3_aa: CASSTGQANSPLHF

d_call: TRBD1
v_call: TRBV19
clone_size: once
j_call: TRBJ2-1
cdr3_nt: TGTGCCAGTCGGGGACAGGGAGACAGTGAGCAGTTCTTC
cdr3_aa: CASRGQGDSEQFF

d_call: TRBD1
v_call: TRBV18
clone_size: -
j_call: TRBJ2-7
cdr3_nt: TGTGCCAGCTCACCACCGGACAGGGTGCACTACGAGCAGTACTTC
cdr3_aa: CASSPPDRVHYEQYF

d_call: -
v_call: TRBV7-2
clone_size: once
j_call: TRBJ2-1
cdr3_nt: TGTGCCAGCAGCTTAGATAGGACGGGCCCCAATGAGCAGTTCTTC
cdr3_aa: CASSLDRTGPNEQFF

d_call: -
v_call: TRBV9
clone_size: -
j_call: TRBJ2-2
cdr3_nt: TGTGCCAGCAGCGTAGGGGGGCATGTCGGGGAGCTGTTTTTT
cdr3_aa: CASSVGGHVGELFF

d_call: TRBD1
v_call: TRBV19
clone_size: once
j_call: TRBJ2-6
cdr3_nt: TGTGCCAGTAGGCACAGGGGCTCTGGGGCCAACGTCCTGACTTTC
cdr3_aa: CASRHRGSGANVLTF

d_call: -
v_call: TRBV5-1
clone_size: -
j_call: TRBJ2-7
cdr3_nt: TGCGCCAGCAGCCCCTCCGTACAGGCCTACGAGCAGTACTTC
cdr3_aa: CASSPSVQAYEQYF

d_call: -
v_call: TRBV27
clone_size: few
j_call: TRBJ2-2
cdr3_nt: TGTGCCAGCAGGCGAGTCCCCGGGGAGCTGTTTTTT
cdr3_aa: CASRRVPGELFF

d_call: -
v_call: TRBV7-9
clone_size: -
j_call: TRBJ1-2
cdr3_nt: TGTGCCAGCAGCTTAAGTGAGTTTAACTATGGCTACACCTTC
cdr3_aa: CASSLSEFNYGYTF

d_call: -
v_call: TRBV5-1
clone_size: once
j_call: TRBJ2-5
cdr3_nt: TGCGCCAGCAGCTTGGCCGGGGGCTATAGTCCAGAGACCCAGTACTTC
cdr3_aa: CASSLAGGYSPETQYF

d_call: TRBD1
v_call: TRBV28
clone_size: -
j_call: TRBJ1-1
cdr3_nt: TGTGCCAGCAGTCCGGGACAGATTAACACTGAAGCTTTCTTT
cdr3_aa: CASSPGQINTEAFF

d_call: -
v_call: TRBV9
clone_size: few
j_call: TRBJ2-1
cdr3_nt: TGTGCCAGCAGTCGGACTCCCGAAGGTGAGCAGTTCTTC
cdr3_aa: CASSRTPEGEQFF

d_call: -
v_call: TRBV11-2
clone_size: -
j_call: TRBJ2-1
cdr3_nt: TGTGCCAGCAGCTTCCAGGGTTACAATGAGCAGTTCTTC
cdr3_aa: CASSFQGYNEQFF

d_call: TRBD2
v_call: TRBV28
clone_size: -
j_call: TRBJ2-5
cdr3_nt: TGTGCCAGCAGTCCGCGACTAGCGGGGGCGTTTCACCAAGAGACCCAGTACTTC
cdr3_aa: CASSPRLAGAFHQETQYF

d_call: -
v_call: TRBV11-2
clone_size: -
j_call: TRBJ2-2
cdr3_nt: TGTGCCAGCAGCTCACAACTGCGGGGAAGAGTTAACACCGGGGAGCTGTTTTTT
cdr3_aa: CASSSQLRGRVNTGELFF

d_call: TRBD1
v_call: TRBV6-6
clone_size: -
j_call: TRBJ2-5
cdr3_nt: TGTGCCAGCGTACAGGGGGCGTGGGAGACCCAGTACTTC
cdr3_aa: CASVQGAWETQYF

d_call: -
v_call: TRBV6-4
clone_size: -
j_call: TRBJ2-7
cdr3_nt: TGTGCCAGCACCAAGTCCTACGAGCAGTACTTC
cdr3_aa: CASTKSYEQYF

d_call: TRBD1
v_call: TRBV6-1
clone_size: -
j_call: TRBJ2-7
cdr3_nt: TGTGCCAGCAGTGAAGCGCCCGGGACAGGGCTCTACGAGCAGTACTTC
cdr3_aa: CASSEAPGTGLYEQYF

d_call: TRBD1
v_call: TRBV18
clone_size: -
j_call: TRBJ1-2
cdr3_nt: TGTGCCAGCTCACCCGACAGGGGTAGTGGCTACACCTTC
cdr3_aa: CASSPDRGSGYTF

d_call: -
v_call: TRBV29-1
clone_size: -
j_call: TRBJ1-1
cdr3_nt: TGCAGCGTTCGGATAGCCGGGGTGAGGGGCACTGAAGCTTTCTTT
cdr3_aa: CSVRIAGVRGTEAFF

d_call: TRBD2
v_call: TRBV10-3
clone_size: -
j_call: TRBJ2-3
cdr3_nt: TGTGCCATTGCGACTAGCGGGAGCACAGATACGCAGTATTTT
cdr3_aa: CAIATSGSTDTQYF

d_call: -
v_call: TRBV4-1
clone_size: -
j_call: TRBJ1-4
cdr3_nt: TGCGCCAGCAGCCAAGTTTACAAACCCGGAGGGGAAAAACTGTTTTTT
cdr3_aa: CASSQVYKPGGEKLFF

d_call: -
v_call: TRBV7-5
clone_size: -
j_call: TRBJ2-5
cdr3_nt: TGTGCCAGAAGCGCCTCTCACGCCAGGACAGGGAGTCGGCAAGAGACCCAGTACTTC
cdr3_aa: CARSASHARTGSRQETQYF

d_call: -
v_call: TRBV5-1
clone_size: -
j_call: TRBJ2-5
cdr3_nt: TGCGCCAGCAGCTTGGGGGGACCGAGGGAGACCCAGTACTTC
cdr3_aa: CASSLGGPRETQYF

d_call: -
v_call: TRBV2
clone_size: -
j_call: TRBJ1-3
cdr3_nt: TGTGCCAGCAGTGCGTGGTTAGGGTCGACCATATATTTT
cdr3_aa: CASSAWLGSTIYF

d_call: -
v_call: TRBV5-1
clone_size: -
j_call: TRBJ2-2
cdr3_nt: TGCGCCAGCACCTTAGGGACCGACGGCGGGGAGCTGTTTTTT
cdr3_aa: CASTLGTDGGELFF

d_call: -
v_call: TRBV11-2
clone_size: -
j_call: TRBJ1-3
cdr3_nt: TGTGCCAGCAGCTCCCCTAGGTTGGGAAACACCATATATTTT
cdr3_aa: CASSSPRLGNTIYF

d_call: -
v_call: TRBV5-4
clone_size: -
j_call: TRBJ1-1
cdr3_nt: TGTGCCAGCAGTATCGGGGGTAAGGTTGAAGCTTTCTTT
cdr3_aa: CASSIGGKVEAFF

d_call: TRBD2
v_call: TRBV7-2
clone_size: -
j_call: TRBJ2-1
cdr3_nt: TGTGCCAGCAGGCCACCGGGACTAGACTACAATGAGCAGTTCTTC
cdr3_aa: CASRPPGLDYNEQFF

d_call: -
v_call: TRBV19
clone_size: -
j_call: TRBJ2-6
cdr3_nt: TGTGCCAGTAGTATTTCGGGGTCTGGGGCCAACGTCCTGACTTTC
cdr3_aa: CASSISGSGANVLTF

d_call: -
v_call: TRBV5-1
clone_size: -
j_call: TRBJ2-1
cdr3_nt: TGCGCCAGCAGCTTGAACTCCTACAATGAGCAGTTCTTC
cdr3_aa: CASSLNSYNEQFF

d_call: -
v_call: TRBV15
clone_size: -
j_call: TRBJ2-5
cdr3_nt: TGTGCCACCAGCAGTCACGGGGGAGGGGGCTCGGAGACCCAGTACTTC
cdr3_aa: CATSSHGGGGSETQYF

d_call: TRBD2
v_call: TRBV9
clone_size: -
j_call: TRBJ2-7
cdr3_nt: TGTGCCAGCAGCGTGGATTTGCCGGGAGGCCCCTACGAGCAGTACTTC
cdr3_aa: CASSVDLPGGPYEQYF

d_call: TRBD1
v_call: TRBV27
clone_size: -
j_call: TRBJ1-1
cdr3_nt: TGTGCCAGCTATTCTTACAGGGGCTCGAACACTGAAGCTTTCTTT
cdr3_aa: CASYSYRGSNTEAFF

d_call: TRBD1
v_call: TRBV12-5
clone_size: once
j_call: TRBJ2-7
cdr3_nt: TGTGCTAGTGGTTTGGTTAAGGTGGGGACAGGGATTTCCTACGAGCAGTACTTC
cdr3_aa: CASGLVKVGTGISYEQYF

d_call: -
v_call: TRBV9
clone_size: -
j_call: TRBJ2-7
cdr3_nt: TGTGCCAGCAGCCCCGCTCCGGGACAAGATTACGAGCAGTACTTC
cdr3_aa: CASSPAPGQDYEQYF

d_call: TRBD2
v_call: TRBV5-4
clone_size: -
j_call: TRBJ2-7
cdr3_nt: TGTGCCAGCAGCCGCGATCTAGCGGGGGGAAGCGAGCAGTACTTC
cdr3_aa: CASSRDLAGGSEQYF

d_call: TRBD2
v_call: TRBV28
clone_size: -
j_call: TRBJ2-3
cdr3_nt: TGTGCCAGCAGTTTATGGACTAGCGGTCGCACAGATACGCAGTATTTT
cdr3_aa: CASSLWTSGRTDTQYF

d_call: TRBD2
v_call: TRBV7-9
clone_size: -
j_call: TRBJ2-7
cdr3_nt: TGTGCCAGCAGCTTAGCCGGGGGGACTAGCCCCTACGAGCAGTACTTC
cdr3_aa: CASSLAGGTSPYEQYF

d_call: TRBD2
v_call: TRBV27
clone_size: few
j_call: TRBJ2-3
cdr3_nt: TGTGCCAGCAGTTTATCGGCGGGAGGTTTCACAGATACGCAGTATTTT
cdr3_aa: CASSLSAGGFTDTQYF

d_call: -
v_call: TRBV6-1
clone_size: -
j_call: TRBJ1-2
cdr3_nt: TGTGCCAGCAGCAGGGCCGCCCTCTATGGCTACACCTTC
cdr3_aa: CASSRAALYGYTF

d_call: TRBD1
v_call: TRBV7-9
clone_size: -
j_call: TRBJ1-3
cdr3_nt: TGTGCCAGCAGCCGGGGGACAGCGGGTGGAAACACCATATATTTT
cdr3_aa: CASSRGTAGGNTIYF

d_call: -
v_call: TRBV5-1
clone_size: -
j_call: TRBJ2-2
cdr3_nt: TGCGCCAGCAGCTTGGGACAGAACACCGGGGAGCTGTTTTTT
cdr3_aa: CASSLGQNTGELFF

d_call: -
v_call: TRBV6-6
clone_size: few
j_call: TRBJ2-6
cdr3_nt: TGTGCCACCGGGGGTCTCTCTGGGGCCAACGTCCTGACTTTC
cdr3_aa: CATGGLSGANVLTF

d_call: -
v_call: TRBV19
clone_size: -
j_call: TRBJ1-5
cdr3_nt: TGTGCCAGTAGTACACAGGTTTTTCAGCCCCAGCATTTT
cdr3_aa: CASSTQVFQPQHF

d_call: TRBD2
v_call: TRBV28
clone_size: -
j_call: TRBJ2-2
cdr3_nt: TGTGCCAGCAGTTATTGGTCTAGCGGGGATACCGGGGAGCTGTTTTTT
cdr3_aa: CASSYWSSGDTGELFF

d_call: -
v_call: TRBV7-8
clone_size: -
j_call: TRBJ2-1
cdr3_nt: TGTGCCAGCAACCCGGTTGGCAGGGGCCTTCTGAGCTCCTACAATGAGCAGTTCTTC
cdr3_aa: CASNPVGRGLLSSYNEQFF

d_call: -
v_call: TRBV7-9
clone_size: -
j_call: TRBJ2-5
cdr3_nt: TGTGCCAGCAGCCCGGGACCCGGCGGGCTCGAGACCCAGTACTTC
cdr3_aa: CASSPGPGGLETQYF